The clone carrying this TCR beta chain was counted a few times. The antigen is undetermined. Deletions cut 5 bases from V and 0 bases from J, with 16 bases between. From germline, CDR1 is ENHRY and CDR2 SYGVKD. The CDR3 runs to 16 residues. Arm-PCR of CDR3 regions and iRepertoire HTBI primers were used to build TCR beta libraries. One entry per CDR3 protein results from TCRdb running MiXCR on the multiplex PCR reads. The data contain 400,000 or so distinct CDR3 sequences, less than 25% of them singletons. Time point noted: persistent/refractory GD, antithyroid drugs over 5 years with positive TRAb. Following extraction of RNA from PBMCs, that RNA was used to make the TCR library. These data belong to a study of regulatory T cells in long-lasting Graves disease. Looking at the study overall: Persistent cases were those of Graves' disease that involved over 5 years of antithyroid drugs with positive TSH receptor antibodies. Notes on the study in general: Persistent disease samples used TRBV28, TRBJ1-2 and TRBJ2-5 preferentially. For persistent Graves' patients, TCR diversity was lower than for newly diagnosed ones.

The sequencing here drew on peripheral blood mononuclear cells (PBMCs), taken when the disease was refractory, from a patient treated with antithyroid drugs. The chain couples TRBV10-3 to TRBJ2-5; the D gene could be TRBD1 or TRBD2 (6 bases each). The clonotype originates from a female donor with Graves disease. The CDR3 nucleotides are TGTGCCATCAGTCCGAGGGCGGGACAAAACCAAGAGACCCAGTACTTC. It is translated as CAISPRAGQNQETQYF.